The 30 T cell receptor beta chains below come from one sample, sequenced in a study of OX40 agonist ivuxolimab in advanced cancers. The assay was immunoSEQ multiplex PCR, and TCRdb's table has in-frame clones only and misses some. Of some 44,000 clones listed, over 65% are singletons. The sample here was CD4+ or CD8+ T cells sorted from blood, taken in a trial of the OX40 agonist ivuxolimab. The receptors come from an adult with an advanced solid tumor such as melanoma, head and neck, liver or kidney cancer.

This clone turned up a few times. The chain couples TRBV7-2 to TRBJ2-2; 9 positions agree with TRBD1. The CDR3 length is 17 residues. CDR1 and CDR2 (germline): SGHTA, FQGNSA. Germline trimming cut 3 bases from V and 2 bases from J; bases unmatched to any gene: 7. This CDR3 reads CASSFPTGGSNTGELFF. The CDR3 DNA follows: TGTGCCAGCAGCTTTCCAACAGGGGGCAGTAACACCGGGGAGCTGTTTTTT.

J is TRBJ2-5 and V is TRBV7-3; TRBD2 agrees at 9 bases. The CDR3 has 16 residues. Germline lookup yields CDR1 SGHTA and CDR2 FQGTGA. The V segment lost 7 bases and the J segment 4 bases; nucleotides outside the gene matches: 13. CDR3 in DNA: TGTGCCAGCACCGAACGGGGTAGCGGGGGAGCAGAGACCCAGTACTTC. It is translated as CASTERGSGGAETQYF.

The genes are TRBV25-1 and TRBJ1-4, with D unresolved. The CDR3 spans 15 residues. The ends were cut back, 6 bases at V and 2 bases at J, with 13 bases in the middle. Germline CDR1 is MGHDK and CDR2 is SYGVNS. In DNA form, the CDR3 reads TGTGCCAGCAGGCCCATGGTGGGGACTAATGAAAAACTGTTTTTT. This encodes CASRPMVGTNEKLFF.

The CDR3 nucleotides read TGCGCCAGCAGCAGAAGACCGGGACTAGCGGGAAGCGAGCAGTACTTC. This sequence encodes CASSRRPGLAGSEQYF. V usage is TRBV4-3 and J usage is TRBJ2-7; 13 bases are shared with TRBD2. Germline V lookup: CDR1 LGHNA, CDR2 YSLEER. CDR3 length: 16 amino acids. The V gene end was trimmed by 5 bases and the J gene end by 6 bases; junction bases not matched to a gene: 10.

As DNA, the CDR3 is TGTGCCAGCAGCTTGGTTGGCGGAAACTATGGCTACACCTTC. Translating gives CASSLVGGNYGYTF. The V gene is TRBV5-4, the J gene TRBJ1-2; D is uncertain. CDR3 length: 14 residues. Germline V CDR1 and CDR2: SGHNT, YYREEE (reference sequence). The V and J ends lost 0 bases and 2 bases respectively, with 8 bases between them.

V is TRBV7-2 and J is TRBJ2-5, with no clear D. The germline V and J ends were trimmed by 1 base and 4 bases, with 7 bases remaining between them. The V gene's germline CDR1 is SGHTA and CDR2 FQGNSA. The CDR3 is 13 amino acids. In DNA, the CDR3 is TGTGCCAGCAGCTTAGGCAGGCGAGAGACCCAGTACTTC. Encoded protein: CASSLGRRETQYF.

This clone qualifies as large. The CDR3 nucleotides read TGTGCCAGCAGCCGATCTAGCGGGGGGGCGGGAGATACGCAGTATTTT. Translated, it gives CASSRSSGGAGDTQYF. The genes are TRBV11-1 and TRBJ2-3; 12 nucleotides align to TRBD2. V shed 5 bases, J shed 5 bases, and the junction held 8 bases outside the gene matches. The CDR3 has 16 amino acids. CDR1 SGHAT and CDR2 FQDESV come from the germline V gene (reference sequence).

The chain employs TRBV9 and TRBJ1-2; 7 positions agree with TRBD1. The junction had 7 bases not matched to a gene; V was cut back by 0 bases and J by 5 bases. CDR1 and CDR2 (germline): SGDLS, YYNGEE. The CDR3 is 15 residues long. The CDR3 spells CASSVVQTGWYGYTF. The CDR3 DNA follows: TGTGCCAGCAGCGTAGTGCAGACAGGGTGGTATGGCTACACCTTC.

The genes are TRBV9 and TRBJ2-1, with D possibly TRBD1 on 6 matching bases. Deletions cut 7 bases from V and 1 base from J, with 12 bases between. Germline V gene lookup returns CDR1 SGDLS and CDR2 YYNGEE. There are 14 residues in the CDR3. The CDR3: CASGGGASYNEQFF. For the CDR3, the DNA is TGTGCCAGCGGGGGCGGTGCGTCCTACAATGAGCAGTTCTTC.

The chain links TRBV7-6 to TRBJ1-1; D may be TRBD1 (6 bases). V was trimmed by 3 bases and J by 1 base, leaving 12 bases between them. CDR3 size: 15 residues. The germline gives CDR1 SGHVS, CDR2 FNYEAQ. The DNA for the CDR3 is TGTGCCAGCAGCTTCAACAGGGACCCGAACACTGAAGCTTTCTTT. As protein: CASSFNRDPNTEAFF.

This chain uses TRBV5-1 with TRBJ1-2; the match to TRBD1 covers 8 bases. Germline values: CDR1 SGHRS, CDR2 YFSETQ. J lost 4 bases, V lost 0 bases, and 2 bases had no gene match. CDR3 length: 14 residues. CDR3 DNA: TGCGCCAGCAGCTTGGGACAGGGGACCTATGGCTACACCTTC. It codes for CASSLGQGTYGYTF.

The chain links TRBV7-9 to TRBJ2-1, with 7 bases fitting TRBD2. This CDR3 comprises 16 residues. Germline V gene lookup returns CDR1 SEHNR and CDR2 FQNEAQ (reference sequence). Unmatched junction bases numbered 11, after V lost 1 base and J lost 8 bases. Written as DNA, the CDR3 is TGTGCCAGCAGCTTAGGCTCTGCGGGGGTTACACATGAGCAGTTCTTC. Residues: CASSLGSAGVTHEQFF.

The J gene is TRBJ2-1, the V gene TRBV11-2; TRBD1 aligns across 9 bases. This CDR3 contains 17 residues. Germline CDR1 SGHAT, CDR2 FQNNGV. The V segment lost 6 bases and the J segment 5 bases; nucleotides outside the gene matches: 14. The CDR3 sequence: CASRTVRDRERHNEQFF. The CDR3, as DNA: TGTGCCAGCAGAACTGTCCGGGACAGGGAAAGACACAATGAGCAGTTCTTC.

The rearrangement joins TRBV30 to TRBJ2-5; 13 bases match TRBD2. Germline V gene lookup returns CDR1 GTSNPN and CDR2 SVGIG (reference sequence). This CDR3 contains 20 residues. V dropped 3 bases and J dropped 5; count of bases not matched to a gene: 21. The CDR3 coding sequence is TGTGCCTGGAGGGAACCTGGACTAGCGGGAGCGACCGGACGAAAGGAGACCCAGTACTTC. Translation gives CAWREPGLAGATGRKETQYF. The full variable domain, with the rest looked up from reference TRBV30 and TRBJ2-5, is SQTIHQWPATLVQPVGSPLSLECTVEGTSNPNLYWYRQAAGRGLQLLFYSVGIGQISSEVPQNLSASRPQDRQFILSSKKLLLSDSGFYLCAWREPGLAGATGRKETQYFGPGTRLLVL.

This clone showed up just a few times. The CDR3 region is CASNRPGLVLEQFF. The CDR3 DNA sequence: TGTGCCAGCAACAGACCGGGACTAGTCCTTGAGCAGTTCTTC. V and J are TRBV6-6 and TRBJ2-1; 8 positions agree with TRBD2. The CDR3 covers 14 residues. Germline-derived CDR1 and CDR2 are MNHNY and SVGAGI (reference sequence). The J segment lost 9 bases and the V segment lost 7 bases, leaving 11 bases of the junction unmatched.

This clone appeared a single time. This chain uses TRBV4-2 with TRBJ2-5; the D gene is possibly TRBD1 (6 bases). The DNA end is a closer match to TRBJ2-7, so the J assignment may be wrong. The length of the CDR3 is 15 residues. CDR1 LGHNA and CDR2 YNFKEQ come from the germline V gene. The CDR3 DNA is TGTGCCAGCAGCCCTCGGGACACCTCAGGCTACGAGCAGTACTTC. Its protein is CASSPRDTSGYEQYF.

Only a few counts were recorded for this clone. This chain links TRBV4-1 with TRBJ1-1; 7 bases agree with TRBD1. Per germline, CDR1 MGHRA and CDR2 YSYEKL. The CDR3 extends over 15 amino acids. Losses at the gene ends were 1 base for V and 0 bases for J; bases not matched to a gene: 2. Here the CDR3 reads CASSQVGQLNTEAFF. CDR3 bases: TGCGCCAGCAGCCAAGTGGGACAGTTGAACACTGAAGCTTTCTTT.

This chain uses TRBV28 with TRBJ2-7, with D uncertain. The CDR3 sequence is 12 residues long. V was trimmed by 5 bases and J by 7 bases, leaving 12 bases between them. The germline V gene has CDR1 MDHEN and CDR2 SYDVKM. The CDR3 region has the DNA TGTGCCAGCAGTCTAAATCTTTGGGAGCAGTACTTC. This encodes CASSLNLWEQYF.

V is TRBV10-2 and J is TRBJ2-3; the match to TRBD2 covers 11 bases. V dropped 6 bases and J dropped 12; count of bases not matched to a gene: 8. The germline CDR1 and CDR2 sequences are WSHSY and SAAADI. CDR3 length: 13 amino acids. The CDR3 coding sequence is TGCGCCAGCAGGGGGACTAGCGGACCTCCCCAGTATTTT. Its protein is CASRGTSGPPQYF.

The chain recombines TRBV7-2 with TRBJ2-7; 10 bases are a match to TRBD2. V lost 2 bases to trimming and J lost 0 bases; unmatched junction nucleotides: 10. CDR1 and CDR2 from the germline V gene are SGHTA and FQGNSA. This CDR3 spans 18 amino acids. CDR3 in amino acids: CTSSLRLGVAGGSYEQYF. The CDR3 DNA reads as TGTACCAGCAGCTTACGTCTCGGGGTAGCGGGGGGCTCCTACGAGCAGTACTTC.

This chain joins TRBV5-1 and TRBJ2-5, with TRBD2 matching over 10 bases. CDR1 and CDR2 from the germline V gene are SGHRS and YFSETQ. V gave up 0 bases and J gave up 2 bases; unmatched junction bases: 10. The CDR3 runs 18 residues. In DNA, the CDR3 is TGCGCCAGCAGCTTGGTTCCCTTACTAGCGGGGAAACAAGAGACCCAGTACTTC. Its translation is CASSLVPLLAGKQETQYF.

The rearrangement links TRBV29-1 to TRBJ2-1; 8 bases fit TRBD2. Germline assignment: CDR1 SQVTM and CDR2 ANQGSEA. The CDR3 covers 12 residues. After removal of 6 bases from V and 10 bases from J, the junction contained 8 bases not matched to a gene. DNA for the CDR3: TGCAGCGTCCGCCTGAGCGGGGGAGAGCAGTTCTTC. Amino acid sequence: CSVRLSGGEQFF.

The rearrangement uses TRBV10-3 and TRBJ2-1; 8 nucleotides match TRBD2. Looked up from germline, CDR1 is ENHRY and CDR2 is SYGVKD. The CDR3 loop spans 14 amino acids. After removal of 7 bases from V and 1 base from J, the junction contained 3 bases not matched to a gene. CDR3 sequence (DNA): TGTGCCATCAATAGCGGGATTTCCTACAATGAGCAGTTCTTC. Amino acids: CAINSGISYNEQFF.

V is TRBV2 and J is TRBJ1-3; 7 positions match TRBD1. This CDR3 region has 14 residues. J lost 3 bases, V lost 4 bases, and 3 bases had no gene match. Germline lookup yields CDR1 SNHLY and CDR2 FYNNEI. CDR3 residues: CASSAGTDGNTIYF. The DNA for the CDR3 is TGTGCCAGCAGTGCCGGGACAGATGGAAACACCATATATTTT.

The chain uses TRBV4-3 and TRBJ1-1; D is undetermined. Trimming removed 0 bases from V and 0 bases from J, with 2 bases in between. The V gene's germline CDR1 is LGHNA and CDR2 YSLEER. The CDR3 has 13 amino acids. DNA for the CDR3: TGCGCCAGCAGCCAAGAAATGAACACTGAAGCTTTCTTT. This encodes CASSQEMNTEAFF.

The V call is TRBV5-1, the J call TRBJ2-7, with D tentatively TRBD2 (6 bases). Germline loops: CDR1 SGHRS, CDR2 YFSETQ. Between the trimmed V and J ends, which lost 2 bases and 1 base, there was a span of 7 bases. The CDR3 has 13 amino acids. CDR3 nucleotides: TGCGCCAGCAGCTTTGGAGGGTCCTACGAGCAGTACTTC. Protein sequence: CASSFGGSYEQYF.

This clone was observed a single time. The gene calls are TRBV7-6 and TRBJ2-3, with D maybe TRBD1 (6 bases). Trimming pared 5 bases from V and 4 bases from J, leaving 7 bases between. The CDR3 is 12 amino acids. From germline, CDR1 is SGHVS and CDR2 FNYEAQ. Here the CDR3 reads CASSPGADTQYF. In DNA form, the CDR3 reads TGTGCCAGCAGCCCAGGGGCAGATACGCAGTATTTT.

The rearrangement uses TRBV28 and TRBJ2-5; perhaps TRBD2 as D (5 bases). The CDR3 is made up of 16 amino acids. CDR1 is MDHEN, CDR2 SYDVKM, per germline. V was pared by 7 bases and J by 5 bases, with 23 bases between. The CDR3 region has the DNA TGTGCCAGCAATCTCTCCGGGGAAAGCCTCGGGGAGACCCAGTACTTC. Encoded protein: CASNLSGESLGETQYF.

This chain links TRBV14 with TRBJ2-7; 12 bases match TRBD2. CDR1 and CDR2 from the germline V gene are SGHDN and FVKESK. This CDR3 comprises 16 residues. The trim removed 6 bases at V and 6 bases at J, leaving 12 bases unmatched. The CDR3 protein is CASRRTLAGGLGEQYF. The CDR3, as DNA: TGTGCCAGCAGGCGGACTCTAGCGGGGGGGCTCGGCGAGCAGTACTTC.

By share of the sample, this clone is medium-sized. The CDR3 is CASSSRAGQGHEQYF. CDR3 coding DNA: TGTGCCAGCAGCTCCCGCGCCGGACAGGGCCACGAGCAGTACTTC. The J gene is TRBJ2-7, the V gene TRBV11-3, with TRBD1 identical over 8 bases. Germline V gives CDR1 SGHNT, CDR2 YENEEA. This CDR3 has 15 amino acids. Unmatched junction bases numbered 10, after V lost 4 bases and J lost 5 bases.